Listed here are 2 T cell receptor beta chains from one sample, sequenced in a study of shared clonotypes between healthy human individuals. In the naive CD8 group, cells lacked CD45RO and were positively selected for CCR7, so terminally differentiated effector memory CD45RA+ cells were left out. Measured with immunoSEQ multiplex PCR; TCRdb has only the in-frame clones, and not every one. Among around 580,000 clones listed, about 98% were seen once. The sample was naive CD8+ T cells sorted from blood. The receptors come from a man aged 25-45 years in good health.

In its sample, this clone was seen once. This chain connects TRBV7-9 to TRBJ2-1, with D unresolved. The CDR3 runs to 13 residues. From germline, CDR1 is SEHNR and CDR2 FQNEAQ (reference sequence). Between the trimmed V and J ends, which lost 10 bases and 9 bases, there was a span of 19 bases. The CDR3 reads CANSSWSLGEQFF. DNA of the CDR3: TGTGCCAATTCGAGCTGGAGCTTAGGTGAGCAGTTCTTC.

J is TRBJ1-4 and V is TRBV7-9; possibly TRBD1 for D (5 bases). Trimming took 0 bases from V and 7 from J, leaving 9 bases between them. Germline V CDR1 and CDR2: SEHNR, FQNEAQ (reference sequence). The length of the CDR3 is 14 residues. The CDR3 loop reads CASSLAFGAEKLFF. CDR3 coding DNA: TGTGCCAGCAGCTTAGCGTTTGGGGCTGAAAAACTGTTTTTT. The entire variable domain, with the rest obtained from reference TRBV7-9 and TRBJ1-4, is as follows: DTGVSQNPRHKITKRGQNVTFRCDPISEHNRLYWYRQTLGQGPEFLTYFQNEAQLEKSRLLSDRFSAERPKGSFSTLEIQRTEQGDSAMYLCASSLAFGAEKLFFGSGTQLSVL.